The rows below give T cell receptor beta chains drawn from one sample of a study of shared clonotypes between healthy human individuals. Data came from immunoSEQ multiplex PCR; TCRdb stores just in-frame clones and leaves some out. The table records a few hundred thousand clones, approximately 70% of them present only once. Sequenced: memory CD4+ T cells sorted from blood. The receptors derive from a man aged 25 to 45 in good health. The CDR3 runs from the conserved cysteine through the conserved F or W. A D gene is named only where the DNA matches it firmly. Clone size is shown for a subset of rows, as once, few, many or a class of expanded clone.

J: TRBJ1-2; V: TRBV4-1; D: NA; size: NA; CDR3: CASRHGAPVTESGYTF; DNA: TGCGCCAGCAGGCACGGGGCGCCCGTGACGGAAAGTGGCTACACCTTC
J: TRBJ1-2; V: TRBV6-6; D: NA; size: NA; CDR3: CASSYPTPRTGYGYTF; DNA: TGTGCCAGCAGTTACCCCACGCCCCGGACGGGGTATGGCTACACCTTC
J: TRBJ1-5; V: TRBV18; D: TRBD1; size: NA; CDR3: CASSPTGEDQPQHF; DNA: TGTGCCAGCTCACCGACAGGGGAAGATCAGCCCCAGCATTTT
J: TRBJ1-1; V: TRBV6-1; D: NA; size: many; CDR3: CASSEVRGSNTEAFF; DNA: TGTGCCAGCAGTGAAGTAAGGGGTTCGAACACTGAAGCTTTCTTT
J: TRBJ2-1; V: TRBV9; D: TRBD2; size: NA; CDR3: CASSQHDGRANEQFF; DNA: TGTGCCAGCAGCCAGCATGACGGGAGGGCCAATGAGCAGTTCTTC
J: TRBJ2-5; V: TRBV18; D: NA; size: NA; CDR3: CASSTLAGREEETQYF; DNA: TGTGCCAGCTCCACCCTCGCGGGTCGGGAAGAAGAGACCCAGTACTTC
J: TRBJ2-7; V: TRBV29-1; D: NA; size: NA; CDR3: CSVDPGSDEQYF; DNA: TGCAGCGTTGACCCGGGGTCTGACGAGCAGTACTTC
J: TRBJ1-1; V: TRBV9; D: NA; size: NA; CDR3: CASSVSGNTEAFF; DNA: TGTGCCAGCAGCGTATCCGGGAACACTGAAGCTTTCTTT
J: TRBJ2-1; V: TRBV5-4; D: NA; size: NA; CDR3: CASSLVSGPNEQFF; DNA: TGTGCCAGCAGCTTGGTTAGCGGTCCCAATGAGCAGTTCTTC
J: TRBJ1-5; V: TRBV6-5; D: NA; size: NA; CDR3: CASSSWGFNQPQHF; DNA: TGTGCCAGCAGTTCGTGGGGATTCAATCAGCCCCAGCATTTT
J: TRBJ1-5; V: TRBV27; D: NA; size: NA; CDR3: CASSFKRDQPQHF; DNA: TGTGCCAGCAGTTTTAAACGGGATCAGCCCCAGCATTTT
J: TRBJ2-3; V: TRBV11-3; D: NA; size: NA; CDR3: CASSPPPLENYTDTQYF; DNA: TGTGCCAGCAGCCCCCCTCCCCTAGAGAACTACACAGATACGCAGTATTTT
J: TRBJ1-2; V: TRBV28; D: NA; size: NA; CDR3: CASSSGSLVGGYTF; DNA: TGTGCCAGCAGTTCGGGGAGCTTAGTGGGGGGCTACACCTTC
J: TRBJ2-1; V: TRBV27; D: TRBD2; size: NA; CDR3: CASSQSGLAGAGVGYNEQFF; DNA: TGTGCCAGCAGTCAGTCGGGACTAGCGGGAGCAGGTGTTGGCTACAATGAGCAGTTCTTC
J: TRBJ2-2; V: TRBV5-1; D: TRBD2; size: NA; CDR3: CASSLPSGSGGELFF; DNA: TGCGCCAGCAGCTTACCCAGCGGGAGCGGGGGGGAGCTGTTTTTT
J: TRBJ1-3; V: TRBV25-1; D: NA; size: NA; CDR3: CASSELGARGNTIYF; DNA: TGTGCCAGCAGTGAATTGGGGGCGCGGGGAAACACCATATATTTT
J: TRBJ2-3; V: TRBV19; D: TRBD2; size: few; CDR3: CASSSGGLAGPDTQYF; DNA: TGTGCCAGTAGTAGTGGCGGACTAGCGGGACCAGATACGCAGTATTTT
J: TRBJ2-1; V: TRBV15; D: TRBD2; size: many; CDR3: CATSRELAGGPVMFF; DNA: TGTGCCACCAGCAGAGAACTAGCGGGAGGGCCTGTTATGTTCTTC
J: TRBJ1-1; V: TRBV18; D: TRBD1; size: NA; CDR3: CASSPQGQGARAFF; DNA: TGTGCCAGCTCTCCCCAAGGACAGGGGGCGCGGGCTTTCTTT
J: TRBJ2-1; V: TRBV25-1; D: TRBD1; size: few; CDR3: CARPGQGDNEQFF; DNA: TGTGCCAGACCGGGACAGGGGGACAATGAGCAGTTCTTC
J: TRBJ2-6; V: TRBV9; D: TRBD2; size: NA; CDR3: CASSASHSGTGANVLTF; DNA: TGTGCCAGCAGCGCATCGCATAGCGGGACTGGGGCCAACGTCCTGACTTTC
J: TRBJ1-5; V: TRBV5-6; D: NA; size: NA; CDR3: CASSRIGNQPQHF; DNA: TGTGCCAGCAGCCGGATTGGGAATCAGCCCCAGCATTTT
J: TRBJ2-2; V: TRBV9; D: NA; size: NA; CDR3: CASSVGGTGELFF; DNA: TGTGCCAGCAGCGTAGGGGGTACCGGGGAGCTGTTTTTT
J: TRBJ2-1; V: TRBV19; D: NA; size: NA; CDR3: CASTTPPGPQFF; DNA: TGTGCCAGTACTACCCCCCCGGGGCCGCAGTTCTTC
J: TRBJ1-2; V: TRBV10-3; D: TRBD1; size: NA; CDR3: CAISEPTGQGGYTF; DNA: TGTGCCATCAGTGAGCCGACAGGGCAGGGTGGCTACACCTTC
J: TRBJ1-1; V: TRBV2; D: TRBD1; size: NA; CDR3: CASSADRGEAFF; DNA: TGTGCCAGCAGCGCAGACAGGGGCGAAGCTTTCTTT
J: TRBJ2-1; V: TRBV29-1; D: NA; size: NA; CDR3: CSVTTTYNEQFF; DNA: TGCAGCGTTACGACTACCTACAATGAGCAGTTCTTC
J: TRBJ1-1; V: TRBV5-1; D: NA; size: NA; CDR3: CASSLVVGGSTEAFF; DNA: TGCGCCAGCAGCTTGGTGGTGGGAGGAAGCACTGAAGCTTTCTTT
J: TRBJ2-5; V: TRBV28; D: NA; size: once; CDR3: CASSFSTQGVVGETQYF; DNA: TGTGCCAGCAGTTTCTCAACTCAAGGGGTGGTTGGAGAGACCCAGTACTTC
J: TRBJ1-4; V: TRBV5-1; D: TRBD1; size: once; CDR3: CASSPGGFGANEKLFF; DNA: TGCGCCAGCAGTCCAGGGGGATTTGGAGCTAATGAAAAACTGTTTTTT
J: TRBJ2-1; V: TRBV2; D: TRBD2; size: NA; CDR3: CASSDQRDRNEQFF; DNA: TGTGCCAGCAGTGATCAGCGGGATCGGAATGAGCAGTTCTTC